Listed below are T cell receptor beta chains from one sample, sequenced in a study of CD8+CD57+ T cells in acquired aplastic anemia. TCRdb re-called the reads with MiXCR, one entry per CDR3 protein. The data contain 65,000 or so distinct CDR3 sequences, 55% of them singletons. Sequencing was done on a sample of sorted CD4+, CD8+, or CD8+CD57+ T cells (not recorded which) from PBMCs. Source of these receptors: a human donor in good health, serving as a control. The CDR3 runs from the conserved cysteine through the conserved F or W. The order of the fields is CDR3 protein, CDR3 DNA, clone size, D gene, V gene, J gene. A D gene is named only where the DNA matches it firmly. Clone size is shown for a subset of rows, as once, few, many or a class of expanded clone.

CDR3aa: CASSDSDRTPYGYTF
CDR3nt: TGTGCCAGCAGTGACTCGGACAGAACGCCATATGGCTACACCTTC
abundance: -
d_gene: -
v_gene: TRBV2
j_gene: TRBJ1-2

CDR3aa: CASSLDDVGRRGYTF
CDR3nt: TGCGCCAGCAGCTTGGATGATGTGGGGCGCCGTGGCTACACCTTC
abundance: many
d_gene: -
v_gene: TRBV5-1
j_gene: TRBJ1-2

CDR3aa: CATSREQGKNSPLHF
CDR3nt: TGTGCCACCAGCAGAGAACAGGGGAAGAATTCACCCCTCCACTTT
abundance: -
d_gene: TRBD1
v_gene: TRBV15
j_gene: TRBJ1-6

CDR3aa: CSGDGVGPGAFF
CDR3nt: TGCAGTGGGGATGGGGTAGGGCCCGGGGCTTTCTTT
abundance: -
d_gene: -
v_gene: TRBV20-1
j_gene: TRBJ1-1

CDR3aa: CSVIVAGTEAFF
CDR3nt: TGCAGCGTTATAGTTGCAGGGACTGAAGCTTTTTTT
abundance: -
d_gene: -
v_gene: TRBV29-1
j_gene: TRBJ1-1

CDR3aa: CASTRTRSGNTIYF
CDR3nt: TGTGCCAGCACACGGACCCGCTCTGGAAACACCATATATTTT
abundance: many
d_gene: -
v_gene: TRBV6-1
j_gene: TRBJ1-3

CDR3aa: CASDHREGYGYTF
CDR3nt: TGTGCCAGTGACCACAGGGAAGGCTATGGCTACACCTTC
abundance: few
d_gene: -
v_gene: TRBV19
j_gene: TRBJ1-2

CDR3aa: CATSAHRYEQYF
CDR3nt: TGTGCCACCAGCGCTCACAGGTACGAGCAGTACTTC
abundance: -
d_gene: -
v_gene: TRBV15
j_gene: TRBJ2-7

CDR3aa: CASSELAESDTQYF
CDR3nt: TGCGCCAGCAGTGAGCTAGCGGAATCAGATACGCAGTATTTT
abundance: -
d_gene: TRBD2
v_gene: TRBV10-1
j_gene: TRBJ2-3

CDR3aa: CAITTGTRHEQYF
CDR3nt: TGTGCCATCACTACCGGGACTAGACACGAGCAGTACTTC
abundance: -
d_gene: TRBD2
v_gene: TRBV10-3
j_gene: TRBJ2-7

CDR3aa: CASSYLYLAGFQYNEQFF
CDR3nt: TGTGCCAGCAGTTACCTCTACTTGGCGGGATTTCAGTACAATGAGCAGTTCTTC
abundance: many
d_gene: -
v_gene: TRBV6-2/TRBV6-3
j_gene: TRBJ2-1

CDR3aa: CASKDSKTGELFF
CDR3nt: TGTGCCAGCAAGGACAGCAAGACCGGGGAGCTGTTTTTT
abundance: once
d_gene: -
v_gene: TRBV6-1
j_gene: TRBJ2-2

CDR3aa: CASSPPLETQYF
CDR3nt: TGTGCTAGCAGCCCACCGTTGGAGACCCAGTACTTC
abundance: few
d_gene: -
v_gene: TRBV7-7
j_gene: TRBJ2-5

CDR3aa: CASSGSRHLGPVSTDTQYF
CDR3nt: TGTGCCAGCAGTGGCAGCAGGCACTTAGGGCCTGTGAGCACAGATACGCAGTATTTT
abundance: medium-sized
d_gene: -
v_gene: TRBV25-1
j_gene: TRBJ2-3

CDR3aa: CASSLASGRYEQYF
CDR3nt: TGTGCCAGCAGCTTAGCTAGCGGTCGCTACGAGCAGTACTTC
abundance: many
d_gene: TRBD2
v_gene: TRBV11-2
j_gene: TRBJ2-7

CDR3aa: CATSDLAGDTGELFF
CDR3nt: TGTGCCACCAGTGATTTAGCGGGAGACACCGGGGAGCTGTTTTTT
abundance: few
d_gene: TRBD2
v_gene: TRBV24-1
j_gene: TRBJ2-2

CDR3aa: CASSLPGGNEQYF
CDR3nt: TGCGCCAGCAGCTTGCCAGGTGGGAACGAGCAGTACTTC
abundance: many
d_gene: -
v_gene: TRBV5-1
j_gene: TRBJ2-7

CDR3aa: CASILAAGAGTEAFF
CDR3nt: TGTGCCAGCATCTTAGCGGCAGGGGCAGGGACTGAAGCTTTCTTT
abundance: -
d_gene: -
v_gene: TRBV7-6
j_gene: TRBJ1-1

CDR3aa: CATSREDRDRPLEQYF
CDR3nt: TGTGCCACCAGCAGGGAGGATCGGGACAGGCCTCTCGAGCAGTACTTC
abundance: -
d_gene: TRBD1
v_gene: TRBV15
j_gene: TRBJ2-7

CDR3aa: CSLPGQGYEQYF
CDR3nt: TGCAGTCTTCCGGGACAGGGTTACGAGCAGTACTTC
abundance: -
d_gene: TRBD1
v_gene: TRBV20-1
j_gene: TRBJ2-7

CDR3aa: CASSELGGSVYEQYF
CDR3nt: TGCGCCAGCAGTGAGTTGGGGGGGAGTGTCTACGAGCAGTACTTC
abundance: -
d_gene: TRBD2
v_gene: TRBV10-1
j_gene: TRBJ2-7

CDR3aa: CASSATGGGGGYTF
CDR3nt: TGTGCCAGCAGCGCCACAGGGGGCGGAGGTGGCTACACCTTC
abundance: many
d_gene: TRBD1
v_gene: TRBV9
j_gene: TRBJ1-2

CDR3aa: CASRGDEQYF
CDR3nt: TGTGCCAGCAGGGGAGACGAGCAGTACTTC
abundance: -
d_gene: -
v_gene: TRBV12-3/TRBV12-4
j_gene: TRBJ2-7

CDR3aa: CAISGLAGGETQYF
CDR3nt: TGTGCCATCAGTGGGCTAGCGGGGGGAGAGACCCAGTACTTC
abundance: many
d_gene: TRBD2
v_gene: TRBV10-3
j_gene: TRBJ2-5

CDR3aa: CASSVDWLTDTQYF
CDR3nt: TGTGCCAGCAGCGTGGACTGGCTCACAGATACGCAGTATTTT
abundance: -
d_gene: -
v_gene: TRBV7-2
j_gene: TRBJ2-3

CDR3aa: CATSTRGGLYTF
CDR3nt: TGTGCCACCAGCACTAGGGGGGGGCTTTACACCTTC
abundance: -
d_gene: -
v_gene: TRBV15
j_gene: TRBJ1-2

CDR3aa: CASSEYYAGGPNEQFF
CDR3nt: TGTGCCAGCAGTGAATATTATGCGGGAGGGCCTAATGAGCAGTTCTTC
abundance: -
d_gene: TRBD2
v_gene: TRBV25-1
j_gene: TRBJ2-1

CDR3aa: CASRDTGTGQGYTF
CDR3nt: TGTGCCAGCAGGGACACCGGGACCGGGCAGGGCTACACCTTC
abundance: -
d_gene: -
v_gene: TRBV2
j_gene: TRBJ1-2

CDR3aa: CSARDGTSGYEQYF
CDR3nt: TGCAGTGCTAGAGACGGGACTAGCGGATACGAGCAGTACTTC
abundance: -
d_gene: TRBD2
v_gene: TRBV20-1
j_gene: TRBJ2-7

CDR3aa: CASSATPAGGETQYF
CDR3nt: TGTGCCAGCAGTGCAACCCCCGCCGGGGGGGAGACCCAGTACTTC
abundance: -
d_gene: TRBD2
v_gene: TRBV2
j_gene: TRBJ2-5

CDR3aa: CAWSVQVTVSTEAFF
CDR3nt: TGTGCCTGGAGTGTACAAGTGACAGTGAGCACTGAAGCTTTCTTT
abundance: -
d_gene: -
v_gene: TRBV30
j_gene: TRBJ1-1

CDR3aa: CASTDSWVHTF
CDR3nt: TGTGCCAGCACCGACAGTTGGGTCCACACCTTC
abundance: once
d_gene: -
v_gene: TRBV2
j_gene: TRBJ1-2

CDR3aa: CASSTLTGPMYEQYF
CDR3nt: TGCGCCAGCAGCACCCTGACAGGACCGATGTACGAGCAGTACTTC
abundance: many
d_gene: -
v_gene: TRBV5-1
j_gene: TRBJ2-7

CDR3aa: CSALGPGSTDTQYF
CDR3nt: TGCAGTGCCCTGGGGCCGGGTTCCACAGATACGCAGTATTTT
abundance: many
d_gene: -
v_gene: TRBV20-1
j_gene: TRBJ2-3

CDR3aa: CASSTRTGRAAPTYEQYF
CDR3nt: TGTGCCAGCAGTACCCGGACAGGGAGGGCAGCGCCAACCTACGAGCAGTACTTC
abundance: many
d_gene: -
v_gene: TRBV6-1
j_gene: TRBJ2-7

CDR3aa: CASSFLGGLNTGELFF
CDR3nt: TGTGCCAGCAGCTTCCTCGGTGGGTTGAACACCGGGGAGCTGTTTTTT
abundance: -
d_gene: -
v_gene: TRBV5-5
j_gene: TRBJ2-2

CDR3aa: CASSQDPTSGNEPTDTQYF
CDR3nt: TGTGCCAGCAGCCAGGACCCTACTAGCGGGAATGAACCCACAGATACGCAGTATTTT
abundance: few
d_gene: TRBD2
v_gene: TRBV4-2
j_gene: TRBJ2-3

CDR3aa: CASSPSNQGRPEAFF
CDR3nt: TGCGCCAGCAGCCCCTCTAACCAGGGGAGACCTGAAGCTTTCTTT
abundance: -
d_gene: -
v_gene: TRBV5-1
j_gene: TRBJ1-1

CDR3aa: CASSIETANQPQHF
CDR3nt: TGTGCCAGTAGTATAGAGACGGCTAATCAGCCCCAGCATTTT
abundance: many
d_gene: -
v_gene: TRBV19
j_gene: TRBJ1-5

CDR3aa: CATEQGTSGVSNEQFF
CDR3nt: TGTGCCACCGAGCAGGGGACTAGCGGGGTATCCAATGAGCAGTTCTTC
abundance: few
d_gene: TRBD2
v_gene: TRBV24-1
j_gene: TRBJ2-1

CDR3aa: CSAGGSSGSRVTDTQYF
CDR3nt: TGCAGTGCTGGCGGGTCCAGCGGGAGTCGGGTCACAGATACGCAGTATTTT
abundance: -
d_gene: TRBD2
v_gene: TRBV20-1
j_gene: TRBJ2-3